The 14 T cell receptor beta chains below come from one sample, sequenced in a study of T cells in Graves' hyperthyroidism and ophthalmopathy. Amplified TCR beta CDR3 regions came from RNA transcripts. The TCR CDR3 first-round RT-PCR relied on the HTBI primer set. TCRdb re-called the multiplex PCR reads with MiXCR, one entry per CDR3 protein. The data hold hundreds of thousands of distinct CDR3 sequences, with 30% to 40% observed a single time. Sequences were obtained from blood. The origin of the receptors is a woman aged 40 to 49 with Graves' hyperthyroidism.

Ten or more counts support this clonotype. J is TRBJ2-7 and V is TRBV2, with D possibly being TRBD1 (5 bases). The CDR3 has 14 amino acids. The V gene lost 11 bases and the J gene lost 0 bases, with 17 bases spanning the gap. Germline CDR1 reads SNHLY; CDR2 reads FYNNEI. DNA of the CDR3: TGTGCCGGAAAGGAGACAGTGAACTCCTACGAGCAGTACTTC. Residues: CAGKETVNSYEQYF. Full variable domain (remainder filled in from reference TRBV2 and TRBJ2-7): EPEVTQTPSHQVTQMGQEVILRCVPISNHLYFYWYRQILGQKVEFLVSFYNNEISEKSEIFDDQFSVERPDGSNFTLKIRSTKLEDSAMYFCAGKETVNSYEQYFGPGTRLTVT.

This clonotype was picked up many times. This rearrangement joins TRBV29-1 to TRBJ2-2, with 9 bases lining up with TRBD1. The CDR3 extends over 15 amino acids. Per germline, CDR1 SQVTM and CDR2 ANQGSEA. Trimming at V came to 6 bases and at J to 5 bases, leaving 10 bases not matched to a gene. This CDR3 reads CSVKQGARETGELFF. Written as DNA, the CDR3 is TGCAGCGTAAAACAGGGGGCGAGAGAGACCGGGGAGCTGTTTTTT.

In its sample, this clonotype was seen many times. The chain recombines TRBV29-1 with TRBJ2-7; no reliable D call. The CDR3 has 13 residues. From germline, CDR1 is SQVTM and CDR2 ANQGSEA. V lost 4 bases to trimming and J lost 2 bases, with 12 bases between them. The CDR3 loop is CSVAGKLTYEQYF. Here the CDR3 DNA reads TGCAGCGTTGCAGGAAAATTAACCTACGAGCAGTACTTC.

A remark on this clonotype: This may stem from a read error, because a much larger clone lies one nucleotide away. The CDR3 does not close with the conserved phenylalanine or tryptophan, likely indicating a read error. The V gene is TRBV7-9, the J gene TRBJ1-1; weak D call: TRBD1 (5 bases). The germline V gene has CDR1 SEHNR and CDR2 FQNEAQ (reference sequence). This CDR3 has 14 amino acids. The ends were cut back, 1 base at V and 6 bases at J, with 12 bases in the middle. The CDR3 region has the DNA TGTGCCAGCAGCTTAGTAGGGGATAGCGCTGAAGCTTTCCTT. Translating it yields CASSLVGDSAEAFL.

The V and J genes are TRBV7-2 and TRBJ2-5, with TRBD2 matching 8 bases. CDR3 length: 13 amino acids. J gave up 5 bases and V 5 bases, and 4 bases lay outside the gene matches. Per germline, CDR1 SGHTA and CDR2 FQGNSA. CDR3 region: CASSAGGWETQYF. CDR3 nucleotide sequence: TGTGCCAGCAGCGCGGGGGGTTGGGAGACCCAGTACTTC.

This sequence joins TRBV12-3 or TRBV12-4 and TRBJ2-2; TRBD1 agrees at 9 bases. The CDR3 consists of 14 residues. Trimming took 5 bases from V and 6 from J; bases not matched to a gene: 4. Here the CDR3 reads CASSVYRGPGELFF. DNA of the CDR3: TGTGCCAGCAGTGTTTACAGGGGGCCCGGGGAGCTGTTTTTT.

CDR3 nucleotides: TGCGCCAGCAGCCCTATCATCAGGGGCGGGGAGCTGTTTTTT. It yields the protein CASSPIIRGGELFF. This chain joins TRBV4-3 and TRBJ2-2, with D perhaps matching TRBD1 (6 bases). Looked up from germline, CDR1 is LGHNA and CDR2 is YSLEER. The V end lost 4 bases, the J end lost 7 bases, and 13 bases lay between the germline ends. The CDR3 length is 14 residues.

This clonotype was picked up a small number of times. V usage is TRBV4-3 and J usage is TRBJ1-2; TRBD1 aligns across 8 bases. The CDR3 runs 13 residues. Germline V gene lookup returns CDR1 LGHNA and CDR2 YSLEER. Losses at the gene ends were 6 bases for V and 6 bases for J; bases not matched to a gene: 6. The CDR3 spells CASSTQGENGYTF. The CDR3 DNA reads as TGCGCCAGCAGTACACAGGGGGAAAATGGCTACACCTTC.

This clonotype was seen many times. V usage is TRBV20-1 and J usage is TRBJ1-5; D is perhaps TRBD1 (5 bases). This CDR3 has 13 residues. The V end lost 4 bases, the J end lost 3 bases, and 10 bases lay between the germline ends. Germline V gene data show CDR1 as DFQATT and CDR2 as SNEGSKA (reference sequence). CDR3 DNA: TGCAGTGCTATAGGGGAGGTCAATCAGCCCCAGCATTTT. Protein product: CSAIGEVNQPQHF.

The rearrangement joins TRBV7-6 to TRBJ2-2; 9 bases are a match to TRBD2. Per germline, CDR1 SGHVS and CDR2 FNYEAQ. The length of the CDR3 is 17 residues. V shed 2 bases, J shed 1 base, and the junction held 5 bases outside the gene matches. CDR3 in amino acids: CASSLTGTSMNTGELFF. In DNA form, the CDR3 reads TGTGCCAGCAGCTTAACCGGGACTAGCATGAACACCGGGGAGCTGTTTTTT.

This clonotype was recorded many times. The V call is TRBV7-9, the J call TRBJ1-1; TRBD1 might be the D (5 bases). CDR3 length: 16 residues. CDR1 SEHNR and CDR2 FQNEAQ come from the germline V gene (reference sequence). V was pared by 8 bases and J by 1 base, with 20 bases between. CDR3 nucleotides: TGTGCCAGCTCACCACCGTCGGCAGGGTCGAACACTGAAGCTTTCTTT. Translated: CASSPPSAGSNTEAFF.

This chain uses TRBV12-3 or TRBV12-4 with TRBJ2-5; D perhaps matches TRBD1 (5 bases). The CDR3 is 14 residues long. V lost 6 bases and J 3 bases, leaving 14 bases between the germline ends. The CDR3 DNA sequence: TGTGCCAGCAGCCCATCGGGCAGGGAAGAGACCCAGTACTTC. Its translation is CASSPSGREETQYF.

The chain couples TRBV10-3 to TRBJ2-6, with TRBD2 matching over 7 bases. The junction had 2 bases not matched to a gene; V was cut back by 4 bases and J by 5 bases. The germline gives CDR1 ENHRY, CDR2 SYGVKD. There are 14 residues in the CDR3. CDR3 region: CAISGSGRANVLTF. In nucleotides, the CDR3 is TGTGCCATCAGTGGGAGCGGGAGGGCCAACGTCCTGACTTTC.

This CDR3 reads CASSQPERDKSYEQYF. In DNA, the CDR3 is TGCGCCAGCAGCCAACCGGAAAGGGACAAGTCCTACGAGCAGTACTTC. The rearrangement links TRBV4-1 to TRBJ2-7; possible D gene TRBD1, 6 bases. This CDR3 has 16 residues. Germline V lookup: CDR1 MGHRA, CDR2 YSYEKL. Trimming pared 2 bases from V and 1 base from J, leaving 15 bases between.